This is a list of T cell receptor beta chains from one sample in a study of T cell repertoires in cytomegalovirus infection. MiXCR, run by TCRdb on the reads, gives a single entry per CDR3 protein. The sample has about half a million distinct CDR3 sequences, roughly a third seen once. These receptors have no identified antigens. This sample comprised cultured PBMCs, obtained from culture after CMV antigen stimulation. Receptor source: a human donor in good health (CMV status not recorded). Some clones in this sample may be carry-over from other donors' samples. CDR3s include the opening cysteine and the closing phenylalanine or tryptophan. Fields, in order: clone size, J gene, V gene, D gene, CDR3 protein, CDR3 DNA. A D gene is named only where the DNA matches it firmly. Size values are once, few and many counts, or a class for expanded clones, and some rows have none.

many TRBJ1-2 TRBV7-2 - CASSLALSGEFGYTF TGTGCCAGCAGCTTAGCGCTCTCTGGGGAGTTCGGCTACACCTTC
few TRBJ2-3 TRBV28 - CASSPSTSTDTQYF TGTGCCAGCAGTCCCTCGACTAGCACAGATACGCAGTATTTT
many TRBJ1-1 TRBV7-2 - CASSLAIGGTEAFF TGTGCCAGCAGCTTAGCAATCGGGGGCACTGAAGCTTTCTTT
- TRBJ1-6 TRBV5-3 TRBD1 CASSGTGAGSNSPLHF TGTGCCAGCAGCGGTACAGGGGCGGGGAGCAATTCACCCCTCCACTTT
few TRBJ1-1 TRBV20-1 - CSAKGQPVLNTEAFF TGCAGTGCTAAAGGGCAACCCGTCTTGAACACTGAAGCTTTCTTT
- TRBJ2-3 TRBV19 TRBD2 CASSYRVSGKDTQYF TGTGCCAGTAGTTACAGGGTTAGCGGGAAAGATACGCAGTATTTT
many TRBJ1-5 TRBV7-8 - CASSLFAAGYRVEYSNQPQHF TGTGCCAGCAGCCTATTTGCAGCGGGATACCGGGTTGAATATAGCAATCAGCCCCAGCATTTT
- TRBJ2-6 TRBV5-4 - CASSVRGRQGAWANVLTF TGTGCCAGCAGCGTCCGAGGGCGTCAGGGAGCTTGGGCCAACGTCCTGACTTTC
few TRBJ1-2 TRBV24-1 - CATSDPYLRYGYTF TGTGCCACCAGTGACCCCTACCTACGTTATGGCTACACCTTC
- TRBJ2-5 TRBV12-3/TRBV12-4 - CASSLSQAYQETQYF TGTGCCAGCAGTTTAAGCCAGGCCTACCAAGAGACCCAGTACTTC
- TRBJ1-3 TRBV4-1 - CASSQVPGVSNTIYF TGCGCCAGCAGCCAAGTTCCAGGGGTCAGCAACACCATATATTTT
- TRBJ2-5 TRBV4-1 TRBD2 CASSHGQGLAGVETQYF TGCGCCAGCAGCCATGGGCAAGGACTAGCGGGAGTTGAGACCCAGTACTTC
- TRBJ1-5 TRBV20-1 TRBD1 CSAKDRLEEPQHF TGCAGTGCTAAGGACAGGCTGGAGGAGCCCCAGCATTTT
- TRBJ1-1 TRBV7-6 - CASSLAARGEGTEAFF TGTGCCAGCAGCTTAGCCGCCAGAGGGGAAGGCACTGAAGCTTTCTTT
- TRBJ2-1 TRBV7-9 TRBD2 CASSLVFRDYLNEQFF TGTGCCAGCAGCTTAGTATTCCGGGACTACCTGAATGAGCAGTTCTTC
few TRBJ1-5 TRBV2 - CASSDQGKGQPQHF TGTGCCAGCAGTGATCAGGGGAAGGGACAGCCCCAGCATTTT
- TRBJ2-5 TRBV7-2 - CAGSLGGGQETQYF TGTGCCGGCAGCTTAGGAGGCGGCCAAGAGACCCAGTACTTC
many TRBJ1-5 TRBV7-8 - CASSLPAIRGRNQPQHF TGTGCCAGCAGCTTACCGGCGATCAGGGGCCGGAATCAGCCCCAGCATTTT
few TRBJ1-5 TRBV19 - CASSAGGENQPQHF TGTGCCAGTAGTGCCGGTGGGGAGAATCAGCCCCAGCATTTT
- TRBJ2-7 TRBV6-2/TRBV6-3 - CASSYEGILRYEQYF TGTGCCAGCAGTTATGAGGGGATCCTTCGGTACGAGCAGTACTTC
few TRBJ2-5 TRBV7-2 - CASSLIGGGSQETQYF TGTGCCAGCAGCTTAATTGGGGGAGGTTCCCAAGAGACCCAGTACTTC
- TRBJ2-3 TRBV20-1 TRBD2 CSARSSGVTDTQYF TGCAGTGCTAGATCTAGCGGGGTCACAGATACGCAGTATTTT
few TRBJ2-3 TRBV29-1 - CSADLPSGPSTDTQYF TGCAGCGCCGACCTCCCCAGCGGACCTAGCACAGATACGCAGTATTTT
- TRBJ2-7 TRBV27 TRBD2 CASSPRIAGAYEQYF TGTGCCAGCAGTCCGAGGATAGCGGGGGCCTACGAGCAGTACTTC
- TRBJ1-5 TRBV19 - CASSVDRENQPQHF TGTGCCAGTAGTGTCGACAGAGAGAATCAGCCCCAGCATTTT
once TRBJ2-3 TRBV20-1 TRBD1 CSARGQGFRTQYF TGCAGTGCTAGGGGACAGGGTTTTCGTACGCAGTATTTT
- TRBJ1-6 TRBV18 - CASSPSDRINSPLHF TGTGCCAGCTCACCGTCGGACAGAATTAATTCACCCCTCCACTTT
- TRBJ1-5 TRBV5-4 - CASSGDVNQPQHF TGTGCCAGCAGCGGGGATGTCAATCAGCCCCAGCATTTT
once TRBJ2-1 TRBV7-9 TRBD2 CARSRDLKTSGGAYNEQFF TGTGCCAGAAGCCGAGACCTAAAGACTAGCGGGGGAGCCTACAATGAGCAGTTCTTC
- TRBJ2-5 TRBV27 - CASSKTRQETQYF TGTGCCAGCAGTAAAACCCGCCAAGAGACCCAGTACTTC
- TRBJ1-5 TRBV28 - CASSSSRDTTKGPQHF TGTGCCAGCAGTAGCTCGAGGGACACCACAAAGGGGCCCCAGCATTTT
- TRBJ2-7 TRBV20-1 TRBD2 CSAFKTSGMVEQYF TGCAGTGCTTTCAAGACTAGCGGGATGGTGGAGCAGTACTTC
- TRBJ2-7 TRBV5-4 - CASSWGLMGEQYF TGTGCCAGCAGCTGGGGGTTAATGGGAGAGCAGTACTTC
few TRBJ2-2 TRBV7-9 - CASRPGFPGELFF TGTGCCAGCAGACCAGGGTTCCCCGGGGAGCTGTTTTTT
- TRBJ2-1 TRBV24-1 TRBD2 CATSDPLLAGGVYEQFF TGTGCCACCAGTGATCCACTATTAGCGGGAGGGGTGTATGAGCAGTTCTTC
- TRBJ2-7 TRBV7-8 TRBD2 CASSLPFTGTSGLYEQYF TGTGCCAGCAGCTTACCATTTACCGGGACTAGCGGCCTTTACGAGCAGTACTTC
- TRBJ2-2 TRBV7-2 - CASSLAGDRELFF TGTGCCAGCAGCTTAGCAGGGGACCGGGAGCTGTTTTTT
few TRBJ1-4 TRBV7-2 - CASSFAGSTNEKLFF TGTGCCAGCAGCTTTGCAGGGTCAACTAATGAAAAACTGTTTTTT
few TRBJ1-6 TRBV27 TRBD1 CASSSGQGGVSYNSPLHF TGTGCCAGCAGTTCAGGACAGGGTGGGGTCTCCTATAATTCACCCCTCCACTTT
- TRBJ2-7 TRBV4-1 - CASSQGDFYEQYF TGCGCCAGCAGCCAAGGTGACTTTTACGAGCAGTACTTC
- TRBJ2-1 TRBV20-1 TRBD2 CSARKVGTMRIYEQFF TGCAGTGCTAGAAAAGTTGGGACTATGCGGATATATGAGCAGTTCTTC
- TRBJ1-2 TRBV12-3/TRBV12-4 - CASIVPTDRSGYGYTF TGTGCCAGCATTGTCCCAACTGACCGCTCCGGCTATGGCTACACCTTC
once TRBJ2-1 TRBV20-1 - CSARGLGVSYNEQFF TGCAGTGCTAGAGGACTAGGGGTCTCCTACAATGAGCAGTTCTTC
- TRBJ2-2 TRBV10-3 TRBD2 CAISETTSGLFF TGTGCCATCAGTGAAACGACTAGCGGGCTGTTTTTT
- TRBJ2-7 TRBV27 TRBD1 CASSLFLDRGHEQYF TGTGCCAGCAGTTTATTTTTGGACAGGGGGCACGAGCAGTACTTC
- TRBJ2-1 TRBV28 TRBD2 CASRLAGGVPTVF TGTGCCAGCAGACTAGCGGGAGGGGTCCCAACAGTCTTC
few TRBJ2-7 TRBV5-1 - CASSLPRDRTGEQYF TGCGCCAGCAGCTTGCCCAGGGACCGGACCGGGGAGCAGTACTTC
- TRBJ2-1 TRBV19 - CASSISQNEQFF TGTGCCAGTAGTATAAGCCAGAATGAGCAGTTCTTC
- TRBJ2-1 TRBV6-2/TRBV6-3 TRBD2 CASCTSEISYNEQFF TGTGCCAGCTGTACTAGCGAGATCTCCTACAATGAGCAGTTCTTC
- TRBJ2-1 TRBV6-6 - CASSYTAVSYNEQFF TGTGCCAGCAGTTACACGGCAGTGTCCTACAATGAGCAGTTCTTC
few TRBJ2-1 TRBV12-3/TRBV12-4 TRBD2 CASTEGGTSRNEQFF TGTGCCAGCACGGAGGGAGGGACTAGCCGGAATGAGCAGTTCTTC
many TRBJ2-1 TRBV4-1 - CASSLHRTNYNEQFF TGCGCCAGCAGCCTCCACAGGACTAACTACAATGAGCAGTTCTTC
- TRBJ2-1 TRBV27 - CATLDGNNEQFF TGTGCCACCCTGGACGGGAACAATGAGCAGTTCTTC
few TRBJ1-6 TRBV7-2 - CASSLNGYNSPLHF TGTGCCAGCAGCTTGAACGGTTATAATTCACCCCTCCACTTT